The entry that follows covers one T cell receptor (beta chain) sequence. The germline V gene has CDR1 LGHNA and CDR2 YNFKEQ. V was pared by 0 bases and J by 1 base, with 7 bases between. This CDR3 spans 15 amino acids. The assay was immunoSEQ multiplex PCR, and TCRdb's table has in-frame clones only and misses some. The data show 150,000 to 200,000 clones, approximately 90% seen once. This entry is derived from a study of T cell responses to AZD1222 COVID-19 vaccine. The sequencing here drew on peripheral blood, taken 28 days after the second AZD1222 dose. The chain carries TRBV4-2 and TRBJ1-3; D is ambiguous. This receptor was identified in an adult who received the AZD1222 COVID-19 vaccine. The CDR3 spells CASSQEWRSGNTIYF. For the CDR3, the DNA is TGTGCCAGCAGCCAAGAATGGAGGTCTGGAAACACCATATATTTT.